These 13 T cell receptor beta chains originate from one sample sequenced in a study of T cell changes during pregnancy in multiple sclerosis. TCRdb's copy holds only in-frame clones and misses some; the assay was immunoSEQ multiplex PCR. In the table there are some 43,000 clones, roughly 90% of which are singletons. This specimen consisted of peripheral blood, obtained in the first trimester of pregnancy. The receptor set was obtained from a female donor in good health, enrolled as a control in a pregnancy study.

This rearrangement joins TRBV25-1 to TRBJ1-2, with 8 bases aligning to TRBD1. CDR1 is MGHDK and CDR2 is SYGVNS in the germline V gene. The CDR3 extends over 14 amino acids. V lost 8 bases and J lost 5; bases outside the gene matches: 10. The CDR3 coding sequence is TGTGCCAGCGGGGGGGAGACAGGGGTTTATGGCTACACCTTC. Its protein is CASGGETGVYGYTF.

The CDR3 region is CASGQGAREQYF. CDR3 sequence (DNA): TGTGCCAGCGGACAGGGAGCTCGCGAGCAGTACTTC. The V and J genes are TRBV28 and TRBJ2-7, with TRBD1 matching 8 bases. Germline V gene lookup returns CDR1 MDHEN and CDR2 SYDVKM. Trimming at V came to 8 bases and at J to 6 bases, leaving 6 bases not matched to a gene. The CDR3 runs to 12 residues.

The chain couples TRBV5-4 to TRBJ1-1; tentatively, D is TRBD1 (6 bases). The ends were cut back, 2 bases at V and 0 bases at J, with 14 bases in the middle. Germline values: CDR1 SGHNT, CDR2 YYREEE (reference sequence). The CDR3 totals 16 residues. The CDR3 sequence: CASSFGGALMNTEAFF. As DNA, the CDR3 is TGTGCCAGCAGCTTCGGGGGGGCCCTCATGAACACTGAAGCTTTCTTT. The full variable domain, in which reference TRBV5-4 and TRBJ1-1 provide the parts outside the CDR3, is ETGVTQSPTHLIKTRGQQVTLRCSSQSGHNTVSWYQQALGQGPQFIFQYYREEENGRGNFPPRFSGLQFPNYSSELNVNALELDDSALYLCASSFGGALMNTEAFFGQGTRLTVV.

The chain has TRBV5-7 and TRBJ1-5; weak D call: TRBD1 (6 bases). TRBV5-7 is an ORF for which the function is uncertain. Trimming cost V 2 bases and J 5 bases, with 20 bases left between them. CDR3 size: 17 residues. The CDR3: CASSFRIAGGADQPQHF. The CDR3 bases are TGTGCCAGCAGCTTCCGGATCGCCGGGGGGGCGGATCAGCCCCAGCATTTT.

This rearrangement joins TRBV4-1 to TRBJ2-7; D possibly corresponds to TRBD2 (6 bases). The CDR3 contains 15 residues. V was pared by 0 bases and J by 1 base, with 10 bases between. Germline-derived CDR1 and CDR2 are MGHRA and YSYEKL. The CDR3 is CASSQEIGGSYEQYF. CDR3 nucleotides: TGCGCCAGCAGCCAAGAGATTGGAGGGTCCTACGAGCAGTACTTC.

The CDR3 protein is CASSLSGDSSYEQYF. The CDR3 DNA reads as TGTGCCAGCAGCTTATCGGGGGATAGCTCCTACGAGCAGTACTTC. V is TRBV11-2 and J is TRBJ2-7, with D perhaps matching TRBD2 (6 bases). The V end was cut by 2 bases, the J end by 0 bases, with 11 bases between. Germline CDR1 reads SGHAT; CDR2 reads FQNNGV. The CDR3 has 15 residues.

The V and J genes are TRBV7-9 and TRBJ1-2; TRBD1 matches at 8 bases. Germline values: CDR1 SEHNR, CDR2 FQNEAQ (reference sequence). This CDR3 has 14 residues. Unmatched junction bases numbered 6, after V lost 5 bases and J lost 4 bases. The chain's CDR3 is CASSPIDRGYGYTF. DNA for the CDR3: TGTGCCAGCAGCCCTATCGACAGGGGCTATGGCTACACCTTC.

The rearrangement links TRBV4-1 to TRBJ2-1; 8 nucleotides match TRBD2. With 4 bases clipped from V and 10 bases from J, the junction kept 12 bases outside the gene matches. Germline V gene lookup returns CDR1 MGHRA and CDR2 YSYEKL. The CDR3 covers 15 residues. CDR3 DNA: TGCGCCAGCAGCCCGACGGGGGGGGCACCACCGGAGCAGTTCTTC. Protein product: CASSPTGGAPPEQFF.

The chain combines TRBV9 with TRBJ2-3; 9 bases are shared with TRBD2. The V segment lost 0 bases and the J segment 3 bases; nucleotides outside the gene matches: 5. The CDR3 is 16 residues long. Germline V gene data show CDR1 as SGDLS and CDR2 as YYNGEE. CDR3 DNA sequence: TGTGCCAGCAGCGTAGTCCCCAGCGGGGGGACAGATACGCAGTATTTT. Encoded protein: CASSVVPSGGTDTQYF.

The V call is TRBV10-1, the J call TRBJ2-1, with TRBD1 matching over 10 bases. The trim removed 7 bases at V and 8 bases at J, leaving 8 bases unmatched. The CDR3 is 14 residues long. Germline values: CDR1 WNHNN, CDR2 SYGVQD (reference sequence). The CDR3 region is CASKPGQGSDEQFF. CDR3 nucleotides: TGCGCCAGCAAACCGGGACAGGGGAGCGATGAGCAGTTCTTC.

The CDR3 sequence: CASSSDTNTGELFF. The CDR3 bases are TGTGCCAGCAGCTCGGACACCAACACCGGGGAGCTGTTTTTT. The J gene is TRBJ2-2, the V gene TRBV14; D perhaps matches TRBD1 (5 bases). Trimming pared 5 bases from V and 2 bases from J, leaving 9 bases between. The CDR3 totals 14 residues. CDR1 and CDR2 (germline): SGHDN, FVKESK.

This clone was recorded once. The rearrangement uses TRBV30 and TRBJ1-1; D not certain. This CDR3 spans 14 amino acids. In germline, CDR1 is GTSNPN, CDR2 SVGIG (reference sequence). Deletions cut 2 bases from V and 3 bases from J, with 13 bases between. The chain's CDR3 is CAWSRSGRHTEAFF. The DNA of the CDR3 is TGTGCCTGGAGTAGGTCGGGAAGACACACTGAAGCTTTCTTT.

This clone was recorded only once. This chain joins TRBV28 and TRBJ2-1, with D unresolved. This CDR3 has 15 residues. Germline assignment: CDR1 MDHEN and CDR2 SYDVKM. V lost 10 bases, J lost 6 bases, and 22 bases lay in between. CDR3 sequence: CATLNEVAEFNEQFF. The CDR3 bases are TGTGCCACCCTGAACGAGGTGGCCGAATTCAATGAGCAGTTCTTC.